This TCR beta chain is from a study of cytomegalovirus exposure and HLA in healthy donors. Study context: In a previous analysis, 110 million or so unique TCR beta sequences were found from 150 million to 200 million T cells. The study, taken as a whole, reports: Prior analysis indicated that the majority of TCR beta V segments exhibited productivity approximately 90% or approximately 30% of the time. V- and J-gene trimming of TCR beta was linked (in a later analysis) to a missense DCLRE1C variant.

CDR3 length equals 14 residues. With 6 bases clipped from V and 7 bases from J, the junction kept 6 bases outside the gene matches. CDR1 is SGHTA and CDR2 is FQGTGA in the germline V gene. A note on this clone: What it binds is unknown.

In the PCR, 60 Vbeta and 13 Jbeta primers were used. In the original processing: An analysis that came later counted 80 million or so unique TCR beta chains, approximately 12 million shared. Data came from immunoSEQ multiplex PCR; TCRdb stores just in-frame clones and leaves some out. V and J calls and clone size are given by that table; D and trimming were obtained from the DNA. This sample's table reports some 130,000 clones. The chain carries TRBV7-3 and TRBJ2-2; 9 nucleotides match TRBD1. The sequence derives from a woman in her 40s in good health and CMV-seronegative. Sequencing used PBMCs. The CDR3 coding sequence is TGTGCCAGCAGACAACAGGGGGCGAGCGGGGAGCTGTTTTTT. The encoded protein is CASRQQGASGELFF.